This T cell receptor beta chain originates from a study of T cell repertoires in cytomegalovirus infection (dated by TCRdb to about 2019). Background on the whole study: Peptide stimulations targeted recently identified HLA-C-restricted CMV epitopes, whose presentation resists viral immunomodulation, together with well-studied HLA-B-restricted epitopes. The HLA type of each donor mattered for the analysis, because public TCR beta signatures pointed to carriage of CMV infection along with the matching HLA type. Overall study outcomes, separate from this receptor: In both this cohort and an independent roughly 330-donor cohort, the cumulative frequency of public TCR beta family members distinguished carriers of CMV infection plus the relevant HLA type. In the ex vivo response, HLA-C-restricted CMV-specific TCR beta clonotypes were dominant, and in two of eight donors the single most frequent clonotype came from this HLA-C-restricted group.

Sample treatment or condition, as interpreted from the label and publication: in vitro stimulation with specific CMV peptide epitopes to enrich CMV-specific T cells. This clonotype was counted ten times or more. The target of this receptor is not known. There are no base qualities to consult, and no much larger clone falls within one base. The sequencer listed for this sample is Illumina HiSeq 1500. Through fastp at Q25 and MiXCR, TCRdb rebuilt clones from the public reads, retaining in-frame beta chains. Each entry is one CDR3 protein sequence, shown with its most common DNA and genes. The sample has some 900,000 distinct CDR3 sequences on record, less than 35% of them singletons. The leading ten clones occupy over 10% of the sample. The TCR sequence derives from a human donor in good health (CMV status not recorded). Some clones in this sample may be carry-over from other donors' samples. Sequenced here: cultured CD8+ T cells from PBMCs, sampled from culture after CMV antigen stimulation.

The CDR3 sequence is CASSSGTQETQYF. The bases are TGTGCCAGCAGCTCCGGGACCCAAGAGACCCAGTACTTC. The chain is assembled from TRBV7-6 and TRBJ2-5; the D gene cannot be resolved beyond TRBD1 or TRBD2, each matching 5 bases. The CDR3, from cysteine to phenylalanine, totals 13 residues. The only DNA kept is the CDR3, 39 bases in frame from the first base. Relative to germline, V is 4 bases shorter and J is 1 base shorter, with 7 bases between their ends. The germline V gene specifies SGHVS as CDR1 and FNYEAQ as CDR2.